The 5 T cell receptor beta chains listed next were all sequenced from one sample in a study of T cell responses to AZD1222 COVID-19 vaccine. Clones were read by immunoSEQ multiplex PCR, and TCRdb kept only the in-frame ones, dropping some. Among 150,000 to 200,000 clones listed, 80% to 90% were seen once. The sequencing here drew on peripheral blood, taken on day 0 of AZD1222 vaccination. The receptors come from an adult in good health.

The V and J genes are TRBV6-1 and TRBJ1-2, with D possibly TRBD1 on 5 matching bases. The CDR3 covers 16 residues. The V end was cut by 0 bases, the J end by 8 bases, with 19 bases between. Germline CDR1 and CDR2: MNHNS and SASEGT. As DNA, the CDR3 is TGTGCCAGCAGTGAAGCAAGCGGAGGAGGGGCGGGAGGCTACACCTTC. This sequence encodes CASSEASGGGAGGYTF.

V gene TRBV5-1 combines with J gene TRBJ2-5; D unclear. The CDR3 contains 14 residues. V lost 0 bases, J lost 2 bases, and 8 bases lay in between. Germline V gene sequence: CDR1 SGHRS, CDR2 YFSETQ. DNA for the CDR3: TGCGCCAGCAGCTTGGTTGGGGTACAAGAGACCCAGTACTTC. Protein product: CASSLVGVQETQYF.

This clone was recorded only once. In DNA form, the CDR3 reads TGTGCCAGCAGCCGCGGGCTACCGTCAATGTATGTCACCTACGAGCAGTACTTC. This encodes CASSRGLPSMYVTYEQYF. V usage is TRBV14 and J usage is TRBJ2-7, with a possible D match to TRBD2 (5 bases). This CDR3 has 18 amino acids. The V gene lost 4 bases and the J gene lost 2 bases, with 24 bases spanning the gap. The germline V gene has CDR1 SGHDN and CDR2 FVKESK.

Only one count was recorded for this clone. The rearrangement links TRBV5-1 to TRBJ2-2; 7 bases are shared with TRBD1. Trimming at V came to 5 bases and at J to 5 bases, leaving 12 bases not matched to a gene. The germline gives CDR1 SGHRS, CDR2 YFSETQ. The CDR3 extends over 16 amino acids. The CDR3 nucleotides read TGCGCCAGCAGGCCGGGGCAGGGGGTTATGACCGGGGAGCTGTTTTTT. This gives the protein CASRPGQGVMTGELFF.

This clone was recorded a few times. This chain uses TRBV7-8 with TRBJ1-5; 8 bases line up with TRBD1. CDR1 SGHVS and CDR2 FQNEAQ come from the germline V gene. The CDR3 is 15 amino acids. V was pared by 5 bases and J by 7 bases, with 10 bases of the junction left unmatched. The CDR3 DNA reads TGTGCCAGCAGCATACTGGACAGGGTCGGGCAGCCCCAGCATTTT. Amino acid sequence: CASSILDRVGQPQHF.